This is a list of T cell receptor beta chains from one sample in a study of blood T cell repertoires in COVID-19. Repertoires were generated with immunoSEQ multiplex PCR, while TCRdb's copy carries only in-frame clones and drops some. The sample consists of approximately 120,000 clones, around 89% of them appearing once. Sequencing was done on a sample of peripheral blood. The receptors come from a human donor with acute or convalescent COVID-19. The donor label of this sample is uncertain. Both conserved end residues are part of each CDR3. The D gene is left open where the match is weak. Part of the rows lack a size; the others show once, few, many or a class for expanded clones.

14	TRBD2	TRBV7-8	TRBJ2-5	.	TGTGCCAGCTCCCGACTAGCTCTAGAGGAGACCCAGTACTTC	CASSRLALEETQYF
16	TRBD1	TRBV19	TRBJ1-3	few	TGTGCCAGTAGTATGACACAGGGGGCTGGCGGAAACACCATATATTTT	CASSMTQGAGGNTIYF
15	.	TRBV11-2	TRBJ2-7	once	TGTGCCAGCAGCAGAGCGGACAGAAACTCCTACGAGCAGTACTTC	CASSRADRNSYEQYF
14	.	TRBV15	TRBJ2-5	.	TGTGCCACCAGCAGGTGGGGGCCCGGGGAGACCCAGTACTTC	CATSRWGPGETQYF
16	.	TRBV6-1	TRBJ2-4	few	TGTGCCAGCAGTGATACGGGAAAGTCACTAAGGGACATTCAGTACTTC	CASSDTGKSLRDIQYF
15	TRBD2	TRBV15	TRBJ2-7	.	TGTGCCACCAGCACTGGGTCTAGCGGGTCCTACGAGCAGTACTTC	CATSTGSSGSYEQYF
16	TRBD2	TRBV10-3	TRBJ2-1	.	TGTGCCATCAGTGAGTCAATGGCTAGCGGGGCCCTAGAGCAGTTCTTC	CAISESMASGALEQFF
16	TRBD1	TRBV28	TRBJ1-4	once	TGTGCCAGCAGTTTATGGGGACAGGGACAAAATGAAAAACTGTTTTTT	CASSLWGQGQNEKLFF
15	.	TRBV4-2	TRBJ2-4	.	TGTGCCAGCAGCCAAGTCGAACTAGCCAAAAACATTCAGTACTTC	CASSQVELAKNIQYF
13	TRBD1	TRBV2	TRBJ2-1	.	TGTGCCACCCAAGACAGGGCATACAATGAGCAGTTCTTC	CATQDRAYNEQFF
15	TRBD2	TRBV28	TRBJ2-1	.	TGTGCCAGCAGTTTTCTCGGGAGGCCCAACAATGAGCAGTTCTTC	CASSFLGRPNNEQFF
11	.	TRBV2	TRBJ2-3	.	TGTGCCAGCGCCCTGAGCGGTACGCAGTATTTT	CASALSGTQYF
17	TRBD2	TRBV2	TRBJ2-1	.	TGTGCCAGCAGTACAATGATAGCGGGGATATCCTACAATGAGCAGTTCTTC	CASSTMIAGISYNEQFF
14	TRBD1	TRBV7-2	TRBJ2-2	.	TGTGCCAGCGTAGGACAGGGGAGCACCGGGGAGCTGTTTTTT	CASVGQGSTGELFF
16	TRBD1	TRBV24-1	TRBJ2-5	.	TGTGCCACCAGTGATGGGGGGACAGGGGGCCAAGAGACCCAGTACTTC	CATSDGGTGGQETQYF
16	.	TRBV2	TRBJ2-4	.	TGTGCCAGCAGGGACCGGGACTTCCTAGCCAAAAACATTCAGTACTTC	CASRDRDFLAKNIQYF
15	.	TRBV6-1	TRBJ2-5	.	TGTGCCAGCAGTTCACAGGGTAGAGGCCAAGAGACCCAGTACTTC	CASSSQGRGQETQYF
12	.	TRBV29-1	TRBJ2-1	.	TGCAGCGTTGAGCTAGCTTACAATGAGCAGTTCTTC	CSVELAYNEQFF
14	.	TRBV5-1	TRBJ2-2	.	TGCGCCAGCAGCGCTGGACAGAACACCGGGGAGCTGTTTTTT	CASSAGQNTGELFF
16	.	TRBV7-9	TRBJ2-2	once	TGTGCCAGCAGCTTAAGGCCAGGACGAACAGGGGGGGAGCTGTTTTTT	CASSLRPGRTGGELFF
13	.	TRBV5-6	TRBJ2-7	.	TGTGCCAGCAGCTTGGAGGGGACATACGAGCAGTACTTC	CASSLEGTYEQYF
14	TRBD2	TRBV7-3	TRBJ2-1	.	TGTGCCAGCAGCAGATCTAGCGGGATCGATGAGCAGTTCTTC	CASSRSSGIDEQFF
16	TRBD2	TRBV10-3	TRBJ2-5	.	TGTGCCATCAGTGAGTCCGGCGGGGGGAACCAAGAGACCCAGTACTTC	CAISESGGGNQETQYF
14	.	TRBV7-2	TRBJ2-1	.	TGTGCCAGCAGCTTCAGAACAGGTTGGGATGAGCAGTTCTTC	CASSFRTGWDEQFF
15	TRBD1	TRBV9	TRBJ1-4	.	TGTGCCAGCAGCGAACAGGGGGCGATGGGTGAAAAACTGTTTTTT	CASSEQGAMGEKLFF
12	.	TRBV5-1	TRBJ2-1	.	TGCGCCAGCAGCCCGGGACACCTTGAGCAGTTCTTC	CASSPGHLEQFF
14	.	TRBV7-2	TRBJ1-2	once	TGTGCCAGCAGCTTAGTGCAGGGTCACTATGGCTACACCTTC	CASSLVQGHYGYTF
14	.	TRBV30	TRBJ1-1	.	TGTGCCTGGAGTGGAATAACAGAAAACACTGAAGCTTTCTTT	CAWSGITENTEAFF
14	.	TRBV30	TRBJ1-2	.	TGTGCCTGGACTCCAGGGACACGTGGCTATGGCTACACCTTC	CAWTPGTRGYGYTF
13	.	TRBV6-2/TRBV6-3	TRBJ1-2	once	TGTGCCAGCAGTTCGGACACAGAATGGGGCTACACCTTC	CASSSDTEWGYTF
15	.	TRBV7-9	TRBJ2-4	.	TGTGCCAGCAGCTCAGGCGGGGAAAGCCAAAACATTCAGTACTTC	CASSSGGESQNIQYF
16	TRBD1	TRBV19	TRBJ1-4	once	TGTGCCAGTAGTATAGGTGGACAGGCCCGGAGTGAAAAACTGTTTTTT	CASSIGGQARSEKLFF
16	TRBD2	TRBV7-8	TRBJ2-1	.	TGTGCCAGCAGCCCCGGACGAGCGGGGGGGCTCTATGAGCAGTTCTTC	CASSPGRAGGLYEQFF
14	.	TRBV10-3	TRBJ2-1	.	TGTGCCATCAGTGGACAGAGCTCCTACAATGAGCAGTTCTTC	CAISGQSSYNEQFF
14	TRBD1	TRBV27	TRBJ1-2	.	TGTGCCAGCGGACCCGGGACAGGGGACTATGGCTACACCTTC	CASGPGTGDYGYTF
13	.	TRBV28	TRBJ2-3	.	TGTGCCAGCTTGGACAGTCGCACAGATACGCAGTATTTT	CASLDSRTDTQYF